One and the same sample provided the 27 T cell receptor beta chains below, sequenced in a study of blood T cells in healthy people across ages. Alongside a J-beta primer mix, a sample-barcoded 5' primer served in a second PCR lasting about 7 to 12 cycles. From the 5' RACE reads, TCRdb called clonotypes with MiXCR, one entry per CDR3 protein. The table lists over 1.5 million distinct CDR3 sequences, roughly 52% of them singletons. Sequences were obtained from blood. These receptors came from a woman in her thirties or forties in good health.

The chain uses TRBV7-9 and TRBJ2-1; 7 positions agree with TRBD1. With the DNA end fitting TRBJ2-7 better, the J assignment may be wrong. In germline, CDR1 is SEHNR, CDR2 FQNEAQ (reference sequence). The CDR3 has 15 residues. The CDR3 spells CASSRGDSSYNEQYF. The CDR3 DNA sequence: TGTGCCAGCAGCCGAGGGGACAGCTCCTACAATGAGCAGTACTTC.

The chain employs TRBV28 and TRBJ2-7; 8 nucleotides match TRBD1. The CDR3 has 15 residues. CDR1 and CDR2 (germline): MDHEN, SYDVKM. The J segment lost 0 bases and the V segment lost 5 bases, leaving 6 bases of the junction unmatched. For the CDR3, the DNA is TGTGCCAGCAGTACCCGGGACAGGCCCTCCTACGAGCAGTACTTC. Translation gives CASSTRDRPSYEQYF.

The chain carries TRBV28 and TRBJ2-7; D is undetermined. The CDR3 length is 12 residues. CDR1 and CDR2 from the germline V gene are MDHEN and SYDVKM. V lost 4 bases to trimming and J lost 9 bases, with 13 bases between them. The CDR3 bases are TGTGCCAGCAGTTCGGACCCTGTCAGGCAGTACTTC. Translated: CASSSDPVRQYF.

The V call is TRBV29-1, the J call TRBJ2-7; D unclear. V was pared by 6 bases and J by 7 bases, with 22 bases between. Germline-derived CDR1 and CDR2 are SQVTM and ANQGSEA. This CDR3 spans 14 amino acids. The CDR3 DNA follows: TGCAGCGTCCACATCTTGGGCGGCTTGGGAGAGCAGTACTTC. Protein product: CSVHILGGLGEQYF.

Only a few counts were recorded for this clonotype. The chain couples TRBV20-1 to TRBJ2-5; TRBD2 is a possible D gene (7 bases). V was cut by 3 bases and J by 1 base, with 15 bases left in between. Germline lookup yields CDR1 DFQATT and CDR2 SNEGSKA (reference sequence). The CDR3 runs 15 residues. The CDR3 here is CSARGGGAIQETQYF. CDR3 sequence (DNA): TGCAGTGCTAGGGGAGGGGGGGCTATCCAAGAGACCCAGTACTTC.

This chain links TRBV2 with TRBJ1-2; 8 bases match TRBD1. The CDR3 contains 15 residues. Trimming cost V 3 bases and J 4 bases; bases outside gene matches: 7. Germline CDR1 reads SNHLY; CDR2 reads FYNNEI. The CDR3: CASSDPTGALYGYTF. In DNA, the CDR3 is TGTGCCAGCAGTGATCCGACAGGGGCCCTCTATGGCTACACCTTC. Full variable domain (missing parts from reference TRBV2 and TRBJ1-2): EPEVTQTPSHQVTQMGQEVILRCVPISNHLYFYWYRQILGQKVEFLVSFYNNEISEKSEIFDDQFSVERPDGSNFTLKIRSTKLEDSAMYFCASSDPTGALYGYTFGSGTRLTVV.

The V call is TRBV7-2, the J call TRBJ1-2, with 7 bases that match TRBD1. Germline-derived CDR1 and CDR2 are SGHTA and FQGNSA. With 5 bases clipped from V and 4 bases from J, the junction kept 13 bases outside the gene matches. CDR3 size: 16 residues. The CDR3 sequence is CASSPDRSARSYGYTF. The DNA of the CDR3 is TGTGCCAGCAGCCCGGACAGGTCCGCACGGAGCTATGGCTACACCTTC.

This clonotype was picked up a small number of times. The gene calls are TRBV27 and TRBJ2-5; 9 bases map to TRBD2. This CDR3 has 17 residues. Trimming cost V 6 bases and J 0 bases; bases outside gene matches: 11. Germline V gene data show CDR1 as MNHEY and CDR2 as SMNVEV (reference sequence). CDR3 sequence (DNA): TGTGCCAGCAGCCATAACCGACTAGCGGTGTACCAAGAGACCCAGTACTTC. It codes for CASSHNRLAVYQETQYF.

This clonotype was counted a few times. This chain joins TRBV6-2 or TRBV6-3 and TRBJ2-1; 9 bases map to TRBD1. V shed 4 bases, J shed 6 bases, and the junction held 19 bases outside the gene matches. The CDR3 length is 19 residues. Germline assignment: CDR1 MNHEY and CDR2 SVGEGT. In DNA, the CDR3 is TGTGCCAGCAGTTTCTCCGGGACAGGGAAGGGGAAAGGAGCCAATGAGCAGTTCTTC. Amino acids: CASSFSGTGKGKGANEQFF.

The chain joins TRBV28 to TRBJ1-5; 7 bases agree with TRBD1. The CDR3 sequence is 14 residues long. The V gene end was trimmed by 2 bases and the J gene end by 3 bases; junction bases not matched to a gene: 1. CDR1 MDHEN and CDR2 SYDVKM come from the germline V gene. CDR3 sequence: CASSLQGDNQPQHF. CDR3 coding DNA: TGTGCCAGCAGTTTACAGGGGGACAATCAGCCCCAGCATTTT.

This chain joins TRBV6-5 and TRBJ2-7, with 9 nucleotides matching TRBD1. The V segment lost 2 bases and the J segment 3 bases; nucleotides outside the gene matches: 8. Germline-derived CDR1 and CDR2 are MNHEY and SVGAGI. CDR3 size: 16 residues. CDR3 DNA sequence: TGTGCCAGCAGTTACGCCGGGACAGGGCGGTACTACGAGCAGTACTTC. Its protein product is CASSYAGTGRYYEQYF.

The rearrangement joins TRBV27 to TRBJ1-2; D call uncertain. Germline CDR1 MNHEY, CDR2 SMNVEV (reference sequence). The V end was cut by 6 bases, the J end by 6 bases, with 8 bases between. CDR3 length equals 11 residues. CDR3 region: CASRSFDGYTF. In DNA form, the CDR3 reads TGTGCCAGCAGATCGTTCGATGGCTACACCTTC.

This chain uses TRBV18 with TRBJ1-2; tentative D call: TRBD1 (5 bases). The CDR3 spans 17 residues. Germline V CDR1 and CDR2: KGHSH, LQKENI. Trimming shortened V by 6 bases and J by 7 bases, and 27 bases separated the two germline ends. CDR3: CASSQSRDAFAGSGYTF. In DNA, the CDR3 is TGTGCCAGCTCGCAGTCCCGGGACGCCTTTGCTGGTAGTGGCTACACCTTC.

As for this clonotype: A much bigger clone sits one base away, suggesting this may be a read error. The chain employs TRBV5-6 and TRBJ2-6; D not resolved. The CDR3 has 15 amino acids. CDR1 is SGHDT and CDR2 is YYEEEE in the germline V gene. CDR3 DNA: TGTGTCAGCAGCCGCCGTACGTCGGGGGCCAACGTCCTGACTTTC. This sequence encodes CVSSRRTSGANVLTF.

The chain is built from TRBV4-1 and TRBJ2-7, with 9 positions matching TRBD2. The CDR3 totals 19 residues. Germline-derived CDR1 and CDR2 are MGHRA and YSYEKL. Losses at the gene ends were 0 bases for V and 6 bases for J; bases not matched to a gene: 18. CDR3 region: CASSQDRPSGAYLHCEQYF. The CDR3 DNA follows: TGCGCCAGCAGCCAAGATCGTCCTAGCGGGGCCTACCTCCACTGCGAGCAGTACTTC.

The CDR3 is CSAPHRQGGLLNEQFF. For the CDR3, the DNA is TGCAGTGCCCCTCACCGTCAGGGGGGCTTACTGAATGAGCAGTTCTTC. The rearrangement links TRBV20-1 to TRBJ2-1; tentative D call: TRBD1 (7 bases). Germline CDR1 reads DFQATT; CDR2 reads SNEGSKA (reference sequence). V was shortened by 6 bases and J by 7 bases, with 25 bases between the two germline ends. The CDR3 consists of 16 residues.

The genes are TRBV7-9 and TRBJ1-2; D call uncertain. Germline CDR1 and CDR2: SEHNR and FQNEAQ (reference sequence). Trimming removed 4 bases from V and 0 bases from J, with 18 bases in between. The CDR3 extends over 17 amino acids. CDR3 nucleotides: TGTGCCAGCAGCTCCTTGGGCCAGAAATTCGCTAACTATGGCTACACCTTC. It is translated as CASSSLGQKFANYGYTF. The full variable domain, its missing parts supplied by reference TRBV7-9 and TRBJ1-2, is DTGVSQNPRHKITKRGQNVTFRCDPISEHNRLYWYRQTLGQGPEFLTYFQNEAQLEKSRLLSDRFSAERPKGSFSTLEIQRTEQGDSAMYLCASSSLGQKFANYGYTFGSGTRLTVV.

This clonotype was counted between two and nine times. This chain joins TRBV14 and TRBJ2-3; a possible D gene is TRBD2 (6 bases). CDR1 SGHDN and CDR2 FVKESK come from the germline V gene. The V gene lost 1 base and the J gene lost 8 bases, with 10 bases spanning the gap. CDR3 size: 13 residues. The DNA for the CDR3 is TGTGCCAGCAGCCAAGCCGGGAGTGTTACGCAGTATTTT. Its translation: CASSQAGSVTQYF.

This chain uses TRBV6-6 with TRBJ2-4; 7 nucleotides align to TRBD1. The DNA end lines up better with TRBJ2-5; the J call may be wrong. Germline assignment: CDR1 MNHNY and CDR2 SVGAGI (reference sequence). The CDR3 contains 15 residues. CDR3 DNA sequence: TGTGCCAGCTCTTATCCTAAGGGGGCGTCGGAGACCCAGTACTTC. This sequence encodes CASSYPKGASETQYF.

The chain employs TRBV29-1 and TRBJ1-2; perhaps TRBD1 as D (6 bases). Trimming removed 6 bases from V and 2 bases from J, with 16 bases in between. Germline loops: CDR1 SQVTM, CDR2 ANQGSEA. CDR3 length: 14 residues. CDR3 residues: CSVAGGEWNYGYTF. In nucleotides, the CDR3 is TGCAGCGTCGCGGGGGGCGAATGGAACTATGGCTACACCTTC.

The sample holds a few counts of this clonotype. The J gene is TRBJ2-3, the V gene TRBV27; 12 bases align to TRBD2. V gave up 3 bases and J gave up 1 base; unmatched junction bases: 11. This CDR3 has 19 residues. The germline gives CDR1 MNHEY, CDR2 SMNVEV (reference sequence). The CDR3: CASSLRGLAGRLGTDTQYF. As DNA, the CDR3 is TGTGCCAGCAGTTTGCGAGGACTAGCGGGGAGGTTAGGCACAGATACGCAGTATTTT.

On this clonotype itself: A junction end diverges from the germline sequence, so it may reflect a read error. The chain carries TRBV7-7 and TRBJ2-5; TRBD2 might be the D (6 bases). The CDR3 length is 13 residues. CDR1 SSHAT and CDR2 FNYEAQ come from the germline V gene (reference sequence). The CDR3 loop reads CASSQTVGEERYF. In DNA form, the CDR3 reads TGTGCTAGCAGCCAAACAGTCGGGGAGGAGCGGTACTTC.

The CDR3 here is CSAPIEGGNIQYF. DNA for the CDR3: TGCAGTGCCCCAATCGAGGGAGGGAACATTCAGTACTTC. The V gene is TRBV20-1, the J gene TRBJ2-4, with TRBD2 matching over 7 bases. CDR1 is DFQATT, CDR2 SNEGSKA, per germline (reference sequence). CDR3 size: 13 residues. Unmatched junction bases numbered 9, after V lost 6 bases and J lost 7 bases.

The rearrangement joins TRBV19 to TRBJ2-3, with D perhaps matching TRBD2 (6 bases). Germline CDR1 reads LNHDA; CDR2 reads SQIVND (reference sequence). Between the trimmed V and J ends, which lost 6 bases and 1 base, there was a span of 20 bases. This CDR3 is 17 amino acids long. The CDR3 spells CASSRTMGGVGTDTQYF. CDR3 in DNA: TGTGCCAGTAGCAGAACCATGGGGGGTGTGGGCACAGATACGCAGTATTTT.

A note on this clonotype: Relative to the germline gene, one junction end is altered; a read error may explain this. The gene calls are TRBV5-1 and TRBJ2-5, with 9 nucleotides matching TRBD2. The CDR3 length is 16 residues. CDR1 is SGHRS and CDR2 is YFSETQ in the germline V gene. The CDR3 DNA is TGCGCCGGCAGCGTCGGACTAGCGACCCACCAAGAGACCCAGTACTTC. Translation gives CAGSVGLATHQETQYF.

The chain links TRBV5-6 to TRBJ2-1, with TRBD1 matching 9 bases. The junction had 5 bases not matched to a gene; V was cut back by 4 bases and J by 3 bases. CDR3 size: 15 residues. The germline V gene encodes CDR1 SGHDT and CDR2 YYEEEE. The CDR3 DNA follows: TGTGCCAGCAGCAAACAGGGGGCGGACTACAATGAGCAGTTCTTC. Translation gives CASSKQGADYNEQFF. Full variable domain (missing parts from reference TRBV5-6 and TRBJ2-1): DAGVTQSPTHLIKTRGQQVTLRCSPKSGHDTVSWYQQALGQGPQFIFQYYEEEERQRGNFPDRFSGHQFPNYSSELNVNALLLGDSALYLCASSKQGADYNEQFFGPGTRLTVL.

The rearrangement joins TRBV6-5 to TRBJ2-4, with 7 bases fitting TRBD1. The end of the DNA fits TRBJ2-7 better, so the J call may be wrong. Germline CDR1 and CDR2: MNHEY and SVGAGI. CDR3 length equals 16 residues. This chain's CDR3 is CASSYSRDSRGYEQYF. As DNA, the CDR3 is TGTGCCAGCAGTTACTCGAGGGACAGCAGAGGCTACGAGCAGTACTTC.